The 28 T cell receptor beta chains listed next were all sequenced from one sample in a study of T cell repertoires in cytomegalovirus infection. No antigens are known for them. TCRdb processed the reads anew with MiXCR; each CDR3 protein has one entry. The sample yields over 45,000 distinct CDR3 sequences, under 20% seen once. This sample comprised CD8+ T cells from cultured PBMCs, obtained from culture after CMV antigen stimulation. These receptors were taken from a human donor in good health (CMV status not recorded). Some clones in this sample may be carry-over from other donors' samples.

This clonotype was detected only a few times. The J gene is TRBJ1-5, the V gene TRBV15, with 8 bases lining up with TRBD1. Trimming cost V 0 bases and J 7 bases; bases outside gene matches: 5. Germline V lookup: CDR1 LNHNV, CDR2 YYDKDF (reference sequence). The CDR3 is 15 residues long. CDR3 residues: CATSRDQGAGQPQHF. DNA of the CDR3: TGTGCCACCAGCAGAGACCAGGGGGCGGGACAGCCCCAGCATTTT.

There are many counts of this clonotype. V usage is TRBV19 and J usage is TRBJ1-5; 8 nucleotides match TRBD1. Trimming at V came to 1 base and at J to 5 bases, leaving 10 bases not matched to a gene. Germline assignment: CDR1 LNHDA and CDR2 SQIVND (reference sequence). The CDR3 has 17 amino acids. The CDR3, as DNA: TGTGCCAGTAGTATAGCCCGGACAGGGCAACCCCATCAGCCCCAGCATTTT. Amino acids: CASSIARTGQPHQPQHF.

This clonotype occurred many times. The chain combines TRBV6-5 with TRBJ2-7, with D possibly TRBD1 on 6 matching bases. This CDR3 is 16 amino acids long. Deletions cut 0 bases from V and 0 bases from J, with 12 bases between. Germline lookup yields CDR1 MNHEY and CDR2 SVGAGI. For the CDR3, the DNA is TGTGCCAGCAGTTACTCCGGACAGAGCAGCTCCTACGAGCAGTACTTC. Its protein product is CASSYSGQSSSYEQYF.

With regard to this clonotype: This clone may be a read error of a much larger clone one base away. The rearrangement joins TRBV9 to TRBJ1-2; TRBD1 matches 7 bases. The germline V gene encodes CDR1 SGDLS and CDR2 YYNGEE. Unmatched junction bases numbered 9, after V lost 2 bases and J lost 2 bases. The CDR3 is 16 residues long. The CDR3, as DNA: TGTGCCAGCAGCGTGGGAGGGGGCACACCCAACTATGGCTACACCTTC. Its translation: CASSVGGGTPNYGYTF.

This clonotype has a count of ten or more. The V and J genes are TRBV7-9 and TRBJ2-7; TRBD2 matches 10 bases. V lost 5 bases to trimming and J lost 4 bases; unmatched junction nucleotides: 14. Germline V gene data show CDR1 as SEHNR and CDR2 as FQNEAQ (reference sequence). This CDR3 region has 17 residues. The CDR3 loop reads CASSPRGGGLADYEQYF. Written as DNA, the CDR3 is TGTGCCAGCAGCCCGAGGGGGGGAGGACTAGCGGATTACGAGCAGTACTTC.

The rearrangement uses TRBV28 and TRBJ2-7; 12 bases are shared with TRBD2. The V gene end was trimmed by 5 bases and the J gene end by 1 base; junction bases not matched to a gene: 6. CDR3 length: 16 residues. From germline, CDR1 is MDHEN and CDR2 SYDVKM. CDR3 amino acids: CASSRRGLAGSYEQYF. DNA for the CDR3: TGTGCCAGCAGTCGCCGAGGACTAGCGGGATCCTACGAGCAGTACTTC.

The gene calls are TRBV7-9 and TRBJ2-5; D assignment may be TRBD1 or TRBD2 (6 bases each). This CDR3 region has 14 residues. CDR1 is SEHNR, CDR2 FQNEAQ, per germline (reference sequence). V shed 4 bases and J shed 4 bases, with 13 bases lying between them. CDR3 in amino acids: CASSSHGGLETQYF. The DNA of the CDR3 is TGTGCCAGCAGCTCCCATGGGGGGCTAGAGACCCAGTACTTC.

This clonotype was seen more than once but under ten times. The chain carries TRBV30 and TRBJ2-7, with 7 bases fitting TRBD2. The CDR3 is made up of 14 amino acids. Germline trimming cut 0 bases from V and 3 bases from J; bases unmatched to any gene: 5. Germline V CDR1 and CDR2: GTSNPN, SVGIG (reference sequence). CDR3 in amino acids: CAWSVSSGYYEQYF. In nucleotides, the CDR3 is TGTGCCTGGAGTGTTTCTAGCGGATACTACGAGCAGTACTTC.

The V and J genes are TRBV5-6 and TRBJ2-7, with 8 bases identical to TRBD2. The CDR3 contains 17 residues. The junction had 10 bases not matched to a gene; V was cut back by 0 bases and J by 2 bases. CDR1 and CDR2 from the germline V gene are SGHDT and YYEEEE. CDR3 region: CASSLGRRAGGTYEQYF. CDR3 coding DNA: TGTGCCAGCAGCTTGGGACGTAGGGCGGGAGGAACCTACGAGCAGTACTTC.

This clonotype was observed a few times. J is TRBJ1-1 and V is TRBV25-1; D not resolved. Trimming took off 3 bases at V and 2 bases at J, with 16 bases between the two ends. CDR1 MGHDK and CDR2 SYGVNS come from the germline V gene. The CDR3 consists of 16 residues. Here the CDR3 DNA reads TGTGCCAGCAGTGATGAAGGTTCGCGGGGTAACACTGAAGCTTTCTTT. Its protein product is CASSDEGSRGNTEAFF.

This clonotype was detected many times. This chain links TRBV18 with TRBJ2-2; TRBD2 is a possible D gene (5 bases). V lost 4 bases and J 3 bases, leaving 6 bases between the germline ends. The germline gives CDR1 KGHSH, CDR2 LQKENI. The CDR3 runs 13 residues. As DNA, the CDR3 is TGTGCCAGCTCACGGACTGACACCGGGGAGCTGTTTTTT. This gives the protein CASSRTDTGELFF.

This clonotype was detected many times. The chain carries TRBV11-3 and TRBJ2-7, with D tentatively TRBD1 or TRBD2 (5 bases each). V was clipped by 0 bases and J by 6 bases, with 21 bases between them. The CDR3 runs 17 residues. The germline V gene has CDR1 SGHNT and CDR2 YENEEA. CDR3 residues: CASSLDLFVGETTEQYF. The CDR3 coding sequence is TGTGCCAGCAGCTTAGATCTCTTCGTGGGGGAGACCACCGAGCAGTACTTC.

This clonotype was seen only a few times. V and J are TRBV5-5 and TRBJ1-4, with D possibly matching TRBD1 (6 bases). V dropped 1 base and J dropped 1 base, with 14 bases sitting between them. This CDR3 is 17 amino acids long. Looked up from germline, CDR1 is SGHKS and CDR2 is YYEKEE (reference sequence). The CDR3 DNA sequence: TGTGCCAGCAGCTTGAATCCGACAGGAGGAACTAATGAAAAACTGTTTTTT. Its protein product is CASSLNPTGGTNEKLFF.

This clonotype turned up a few times. V is TRBV5-1 and J is TRBJ2-7; D is possibly TRBD2 (5 bases). CDR3 size: 13 residues. Between the trimmed V and J ends, which lost 3 bases and 1 base, there was a span of 8 bases. In germline, CDR1 is SGHRS, CDR2 YFSETQ. DNA for the CDR3: TGCGCCAGCAGCTCAAGCGGTTCCTACGAGCAGTACTTC. It yields the protein CASSSSGSYEQYF. Drawing the rest from reference TRBV5-1 and TRBJ2-7, the complete variable domain is KAGVTQTPRYLIKTRGQQVTLSCSPISGHRSVSWYQQTPGQGLQFLFEYFSETQRNKGNFPGRFSGRQFSNSRSEMNVSTLELGDSALYLCASSSSGSYEQYFGPGTRLTVT.

V and J are TRBV9 and TRBJ2-2; D is perhaps TRBD1 (5 bases). V lost 4 bases and J 4 bases, leaving 14 bases between the germline ends. There are 15 residues in the CDR3. Per the germline V gene, CDR1 is SGDLS and CDR2 is YYNGEE. CDR3 nucleotide sequence: TGTGCCAGCAGCATAAACGACAGCCCCACCGGGGAGCTGTTTTTT. Encoded protein: CASSINDSPTGELFF.

This clonotype has just one count. V usage is TRBV6-5 and J usage is TRBJ2-1; 8 nucleotides agree with TRBD2. Germline V gene lookup returns CDR1 MNHEY and CDR2 SVGAGI. CDR3 length: 14 residues. With 10 bases clipped from V and 5 bases from J, the junction kept 10 bases outside the gene matches. CDR3 nucleotides: TGTGCCACCGGTCGGCGGGGGGCCGACAATGAGCAGTTCTTC. Translated, it gives CATGRRGADNEQFF.

This clonotype has a single count. V usage is TRBV12-5 and J usage is TRBJ1-6, with D unclear. This CDR3 is built from 15 residues. Looked up from germline, CDR1 is LGHNT and CDR2 is FRNRAP. Trimming left V 2 bases short and J 5 bases short, with 10 bases between. CDR3 loop: CASGLNWGNNSPLHF. The CDR3 coding sequence is TGTGCTAGTGGTTTGAACTGGGGTAATAATTCACCCCTCCACTTT.

Many counts were recorded for this clonotype. V usage is TRBV6-2 or TRBV6-3 and J usage is TRBJ2-7, with a possible D match to TRBD1 (6 bases). In germline, CDR1 is MNHEY, CDR2 SVGEGT. The length of the CDR3 is 12 residues. Trimming shortened V by 8 bases and J by 3 bases, and 11 bases separated the two germline ends. Here the CDR3 reads CASGYRVYEQYF. CDR3 nucleotide sequence: TGTGCCAGCGGATACAGGGTCTACGAGCAGTACTTC.

A word on this clonotype: This sequence may be a read error, since a much larger clone differs from it by one base. V is TRBV24-1 and J is TRBJ1-2; D is unresolved. Trimming cost V 4 bases and J 6 bases, with 8 bases left between them. CDR1 and CDR2 (germline): KGHDR, SFDVKD. The CDR3 has 12 amino acids. CDR3 nucleotides: TGTGCCACCAGTGAGGCAAGGCATGGCTACACCTTC. Translation gives CATSEARHGYTF.

This clonotype occurred many times. The chain combines TRBV30 with TRBJ1-1; D is unclear. The germline CDR1 and CDR2 sequences are GTSNPN and SVGIG (reference sequence). V was trimmed by 0 bases and J by 1 base, leaving 12 bases between them. This CDR3 is built from 15 residues. The CDR3 sequence: CAWSVPGVPNTEAFF. CDR3 DNA: TGTGCCTGGAGTGTACCGGGAGTTCCGAACACTGAAGCTTTCTTT.

In this sample, this clonotype turned up many times. The chain has TRBV12-3 or TRBV12-4 and TRBJ1-1, with unresolved D. V was clipped by 0 bases and J by 1 base, with 6 bases between them. The CDR3 sequence is 14 residues long. The DNA of the CDR3 is TGTGCCAGCAGTTTAGCAGCCACGAACACTGAAGCTTTCTTT. This codes for CASSLAATNTEAFF.

V gene TRBV7-9 combines with J gene TRBJ2-6; D is unclear. V was trimmed by 8 bases and J by 0 bases, leaving 11 bases between them. The CDR3 runs 15 residues. Germline lookup yields CDR1 SEHNR and CDR2 FQNEAQ (reference sequence). This CDR3 reads CASHAPSSGANVLTF. CDR3 in DNA: TGTGCCAGCCACGCCCCGAGCTCTGGGGCCAACGTCCTGACTTTC.

This clonotype has just a few counts. At one boundary the junction diverges from the germline segment, which might be a read error. This chain connects TRBV10-2 to TRBJ2-1; maybe TRBD2 (6 bases). Per germline, CDR1 WSHSY and CDR2 SAAADI. The CDR3 loop spans 10 amino acids. In DNA form, the CDR3 reads TGCGCCAGCAGTGAGGGGACTCTCCTCTTC. This encodes CASSEGTLLF.

The sample holds many counts of this clonotype. This sequence joins TRBV7-9 and TRBJ1-3; 11 positions agree with TRBD1. This CDR3 region has 18 residues. V shed 5 bases, J shed 0 bases, and the junction held 9 bases outside the gene matches. Per germline, CDR1 SEHNR and CDR2 FQNEAQ (reference sequence). CDR3 nucleotide sequence: TGTGCCAGCAGCCGTCCGGGACAGGGGGGCGTCTCTGGAAACACCATATATTTT. Translated: CASSRPGQGGVSGNTIYF.

This clonotype occurred many times. V usage is TRBV29-1 and J usage is TRBJ2-2; the match to TRBD1 covers 9 bases. Germline V gives CDR1 SQVTM, CDR2 ANQGSEA. The CDR3 has 15 amino acids. Trimming took 7 bases from V and 4 from J; bases not matched to a gene: 10. The CDR3, as DNA: TGCAGCGCTCGCGGGGACAGGGCCCGCACCGGGGAGCTGTTTTTT. Translating gives CSARGDRARTGELFF.

This chain connects TRBV30 to TRBJ2-7; TRBD2 matches 7 bases. CDR1 is GTSNPN, CDR2 SVGIG, per germline (reference sequence). J gave up 5 bases and V 5 bases, and 0 bases lay outside the gene matches. The CDR3 is 10 residues long. The CDR3 nucleotides are TGTGCCTGGGCGGGGGACGAGCAGTACTTC. It specifies CAWAGDEQYF.

V and J are TRBV20-1 and TRBJ2-2, with 11 bases aligning to TRBD2. The ends lost 5 bases at V and 4 bases at J; junction bases unmatched: 3. Germline V gene data show CDR1 as DFQATT and CDR2 as SNEGSKA (reference sequence). The CDR3 has 14 residues. The CDR3 DNA is TGCAGTGCTTCTACTAGCGGGGGCACCGGGGAGCTGTTTTTT. Translation gives CSASTSGGTGELFF.

This chain joins TRBV2 and TRBJ2-7, with 11 nucleotides matching TRBD2. J gave up 2 bases and V 6 bases, and 9 bases lay outside the gene matches. This CDR3 spans 16 amino acids. In germline, CDR1 is SNHLY, CDR2 FYNNEI. CDR3 coding DNA: TGTGCCAGCAGGCTCGGCGCTAGCGGGGGGACCTACGAGCAGTACTTC. This translates into CASRLGASGGTYEQYF.